A single T cell receptor (beta chain) is shown here with its context. Method: immunoSEQ multiplex PCR; TCRdb's copy keeps in-frame clones and lacks some. The table lists 300,000 or so clones, 80% to 95% of them singletons. The record originates from a study of blood T cell repertoires in COVID-19. Source material: peripheral blood. The receptor was isolated from a young woman with COVID-19, enrolled during active disease.

DNA of the CDR3: TGCAGCGTTGTTACAGGGGATACAATGAACACTGAAGCTTTCTTT. Translation: CSVVTGDTMNTEAFF. The chain carries TRBV29-1 and TRBJ1-1; 7 nucleotides line up with TRBD1. This CDR3 is built from 15 residues. Germline loops: CDR1 SQVTM, CDR2 ANQGSEA. V trimming: 4 bases; J trimming: 0 bases; junction bases outside the gene matches: 8.